These 26 T cell receptor beta chains came from one sample sequenced in a study of T cells in Graves' hyperthyroidism and ophthalmopathy. RNA transcripts provided the source from which TCR beta CDR3 regions were amplified. Carried out on the TCR CDR3, a first-round RT-PCR used the HTBI primer set. TCRdb re-called the multiplex PCR reads through MiXCR, storing one row per CDR3 protein. Seen here are about 610,000 distinct CDR3 sequences, roughly 46% observed once, and the top ten hold more than 7%. The sequencing sample was made of peripheral blood or thyroid tissue (not recorded which). The receptors derive from a woman between 18 and 29 years old with Graves' hyperthyroidism.

Regarding this clonotype: This may arise from a read error, as a much more abundant clone is one base away. V gene TRBV15 combines with J gene TRBJ2-7; possible D gene TRBD1, 5 bases. Trimming removed 0 bases from V and 6 bases from J, with 9 bases in between. The germline V gene has CDR1 LNHNV and CDR2 YYDKDF (reference sequence). The CDR3 length is 13 residues. The CDR3 DNA is TGTGCCACCAGCAGAGATAAGGGGTTCGAGCAGTACTTC. Protein product: CATSRDKGFEQYF.

Details on this clonotype: A much larger clone sits a single nucleotide away, making a read error possible. The CDR3 loop is CATFLAARIPDTQYF. CDR3 in DNA: TGTGCCACCTTTCTAGCGGCTAGAATCCCAGATACGCAGTATTTT. This rearrangement joins TRBV24-1 to TRBJ2-3, with TRBD2 matching 7 bases. From germline, CDR1 is KGHDR and CDR2 SFDVKD. The CDR3 runs 15 residues. The ends lost 9 bases at V and 4 bases at J; junction bases unmatched: 12.

The V and J genes are TRBV11-2 and TRBJ2-1; no definite D call. This CDR3 spans 11 amino acids. V shed 1 base and J shed 8 bases, with 3 bases lying between them. Germline CDR1 SGHAT, CDR2 FQNNGV. DNA for the CDR3: TGTGCCAGCAGCTTAGGACATGAGCAGTTCTTC. Amino acids: CASSLGHEQFF.

The sample holds many counts of this clonotype. The chain joins TRBV4-2 to TRBJ2-7; D unclear. CDR3 length: 14 amino acids. Deletions cut 0 bases from V and 7 bases from J, with 13 bases between. CDR1 is LGHNA, CDR2 YNFKEQ, per germline. The CDR3 is CASSQDVESGEQYF. The CDR3 bases are TGTGCCAGCAGCCAAGATGTGGAATCTGGGGAGCAGTACTTC.

The J gene is TRBJ1-2, the V gene TRBV15, with TRBD1 matching over 7 bases. With V trimmed by 3 bases and J by 0 bases, 7 bases remained unmatched. The CDR3 has 16 residues. Germline lookup yields CDR1 LNHNV and CDR2 YYDKDF (reference sequence). Written as DNA, the CDR3 is TGTGCCACCAGCAGTACTAGACAGGGAGCTAACTATGGCTACACCTTC. It translates to CATSSTRQGANYGYTF.

This clonotype was observed many times. The rearrangement links TRBV19 to TRBJ1-4, with TRBD1 identical over 7 bases. Germline assignment: CDR1 LNHDA and CDR2 SQIVND (reference sequence). This CDR3 has 17 amino acids. The V gene end was trimmed by 2 bases and the J gene end by 0 bases; junction bases not matched to a gene: 6. CDR3 DNA sequence: TGTGCCAGTAGTATATATGGACAGGTTGCAACTAATGAAAAACTGTTTTTT. It yields the protein CASSIYGQVATNEKLFF.

This clonotype was seen at least ten times. This chain joins TRBV5-1 and TRBJ1-5; no reliable D call. Germline CDR1 SGHRS, CDR2 YFSETQ. Trimming cost V 1 base and J 6 bases, with 14 bases left between them. This CDR3 has 15 residues. This chain's CDR3 is CASSLSVGFGQPQHF. The CDR3 region has the DNA TGCGCCAGCAGCTTGAGCGTTGGCTTCGGTCAGCCCCAGCATTTT.

This clonotype was detected many times. The J gene is TRBJ2-2, the V gene TRBV24-1, with no clear D. There are 12 residues in the CDR3. Deletions cut 6 bases from V and 6 bases from J, with 7 bases between. Per the germline V gene, CDR1 is KGHDR and CDR2 is SFDVKD. CDR3 region: CATSYPAGELFF. The CDR3 DNA reads as TGTGCCACCAGTTATCCGGCCGGGGAGCTGTTTTTT.

This chain links TRBV6-1 with TRBJ2-7; the match to TRBD1 covers 10 bases. The CDR3 has 14 residues. The J segment lost 6 bases and the V segment lost 6 bases, leaving 8 bases of the junction unmatched. Germline-derived CDR1 and CDR2 are MNHNS and SASEGT. The CDR3 reads CASRLGTGVPEQYF. The CDR3 DNA reads as TGTGCCAGCAGACTCGGGACAGGGGTACCCGAGCAGTACTTC.

V and J are TRBV7-3 and TRBJ2-3; 12 positions match TRBD1. J gave up 4 bases and V 6 bases, and 5 bases lay outside the gene matches. Germline CDR1 SGHTA, CDR2 FQGTGA. The CDR3 runs 15 residues. CDR3 DNA sequence: TGTGCCAGCAGGATAGGGACAGGGGGCGCAGATACGCAGTATTTT. Translating gives CASRIGTGGADTQYF.

In this sample, this clonotype turned up many times. V usage is TRBV18 and J usage is TRBJ2-7; D gene unclear. CDR1 and CDR2 from the germline V gene are KGHSH and LQKENI. The CDR3 spans 14 residues. V lost 5 bases and J lost 1, with 12 bases in between. The CDR3 loop reads CASSGRGGSYEQYF. In nucleotides, the CDR3 is TGTGCCAGCTCAGGACGTGGCGGATCCTACGAGCAGTACTTC.

V is TRBV29-1 and J is TRBJ1-2, with TRBD1 as a possible D gene (5 bases). The CDR3 contains 13 residues. The V and J ends lost 7 bases and 4 bases respectively, with 16 bases between them. CDR1 and CDR2 (germline): SQVTM, ANQGSEA. CDR3 residues: CSASTGPSYGYTF. The DNA for the CDR3 is TGCAGCGCCTCCACAGGCCCTTCCTATGGCTACACCTTC.

This clonotype was counted a few times. This rearrangement joins TRBV24-1 to TRBJ2-7; 10 nucleotides match TRBD2. The J call may be incorrect, as the DNA end agrees better with TRBJ2-1. The V gene's germline CDR1 is KGHDR and CDR2 SFDVKD. This CDR3 has 14 residues. The CDR3 loop is CATSWASGSNEQFF. The CDR3 DNA reads TGTGCCACCAGTTGGGCTAGCGGGAGCAATGAGCAGTTCTTC.

This clonotype has a handful of counts. V usage is TRBV29-1 and J usage is TRBJ1-4, with 8 positions matching TRBD1. V trimming: 7 bases; J trimming: 7 bases; junction bases outside the gene matches: 5. The germline gives CDR1 SQVTM, CDR2 ANQGSEA. CDR3 length: 12 amino acids. CDR3 sequence reads: CSAGQGSEKLFF. CDR3 in DNA: TGCAGCGCAGGACAGGGATCTGAAAAACTGTTTTTT.

This clonotype was counted many times. V and J are TRBV29-1 and TRBJ2-7; 9 nucleotides agree with TRBD1. In germline, CDR1 is SQVTM, CDR2 ANQGSEA. The CDR3 runs 11 residues. V shed 4 bases and J 5 bases; nucleotides not matched to a gene: 0. The CDR3 is CSVGDRDEQYF. CDR3 DNA: TGCAGCGTTGGGGACAGGGACGAGCAGTACTTC.

There are many counts of this clonotype. The V and J genes are TRBV6-5 and TRBJ1-1; no firm D call. CDR1 is MNHEY, CDR2 SVGAGI, per germline. The CDR3 spans 14 residues. V was pared by 7 bases and J by 0 bases, with 12 bases between. The CDR3 loop reads CASTTHGVNTEAFF. DNA of the CDR3: TGTGCCAGCACCACGCACGGGGTGAACACTGAAGCTTTCTTT.

The chain recombines TRBV29-1 with TRBJ1-2, with TRBD1 matching 10 bases. CDR1 is SQVTM and CDR2 is ANQGSEA in the germline V gene. J was trimmed by 0 bases and V by 6 bases; bases with no gene match: 10. CDR3 length: 16 residues. For the CDR3, the DNA is TGCAGCGTCGTCAGACCGGGACAGGGGACTAACTATGGCTACACCTTC. Its protein product is CSVVRPGQGTNYGYTF.

V is TRBV7-2 and J is TRBJ1-4; D not certain. Germline CDR1 is SGHTA and CDR2 is FQGNSA. The V end lost 2 bases, the J end lost 5 bases, and 12 bases lay between the germline ends. CDR3 size: 15 residues. CDR3 protein: CASSLSPGENEKLFF. CDR3 coding DNA: TGTGCCAGCAGCTTAAGTCCAGGAGAAAATGAAAAACTGTTTTTT.

The CDR3 here is CASSSSVGELFF. CDR3 sequence (DNA): TGTGCCAGCAGCTCCTCCGTCGGGGAGCTGTTTTTT. V is TRBV5-5 and J is TRBJ2-2; D is undetermined. The ends were cut back, 3 bases at V and 7 bases at J, with 7 bases in the middle. Germline loops: CDR1 SGHKS, CDR2 YYEKEE (reference sequence). The CDR3 length is 12 residues.

Turning to this clonotype: At one end the junction does not follow the germline gene, possibly because of a read error. This chain connects TRBV12-3 or TRBV12-4 to TRBJ2-2, with TRBD2 matching over 7 bases. The CDR3 spans 14 residues. This CDR3 reads CASTRGREAGELFF. CDR3 nucleotide sequence: TGTGCCAGCACCCGGGGGAGGGAAGCCGGGGAACTGTTTTTT.

This clonotype was detected ten times or more. V usage is TRBV7-2 and J usage is TRBJ2-7; unclear D gene. V was pared by 2 bases and J by 4 bases, with 12 bases between. Per germline, CDR1 SGHTA and CDR2 FQGNSA. This CDR3 is 14 amino acids long. The CDR3 reads CASSLTSDVYEQYF. CDR3 DNA sequence: TGTGCCAGCAGCTTAACGTCGGACGTTTACGAGCAGTACTTC.

CDR3 coding DNA: TGTGCCAGCAGCGCGGGGTACACAACAGATACGCAGTATTTT. This gives the protein CASSAGYTTDTQYF. The V call is TRBV11-3, the J call TRBJ2-3; TRBD2 might be the D (6 bases). CDR3 length equals 14 residues. Trimming stripped 5 bases from V and 3 bases from J, with 12 bases between. The germline CDR1 and CDR2 sequences are SGHNT and YENEEA. The whole variable domain, filled in from reference TRBV11-3 and TRBJ2-3, reads EAGVVQSPRYKIIEKKQPVAFWCNPISGHNTLYWYLQNLGQGPELLIRYENEEAVDDSQLPKDRFSAERLKGVDSTLKIQPAELGDSAVYLCASSAGYTTDTQYFGPGTRLTVL.

Regarding this clonotype: A much larger clonotype is one base distant, so this may be a read error. The rearrangement links TRBV5-1 to TRBJ1-1, with 10 bases lining up with TRBD1. Germline V gene lookup returns CDR1 SGHRS and CDR2 YFSETQ. This CDR3 spans 15 amino acids. The CDR3 DNA follows: TGCGCCAGCAGCGTAGACAGGGGGCTGAGCACTAAAGCTTTCTTT. This sequence encodes CASSVDRGLSTKAFF. Full variable domain (outside the CDR3, taken from reference TRBV5-1 and TRBJ1-1): KAGVTQTPRYLIKTRGQQVTLSCSPISGHRSVSWYQQTPGQGLQFLFEYFSETQRNKGNFPGRFSGRQFSNSRSEMNVSTLELGDSALYLCASSVDRGLSTKAFFGQGTRLTVV.

The chain is built from TRBV2 and TRBJ2-5; either TRBD1 or TRBD2 may fit D (5 bases each). The CDR3 spans 15 residues. In germline, CDR1 is SNHLY, CDR2 FYNNEI. Between the trimmed V and J ends, which lost 6 bases and 1 base, there was a span of 15 bases. CDR3 region: CASSVEGTVQETQYF. In DNA, the CDR3 is TGTGCCAGCAGCGTTGAAGGGACGGTCCAAGAGACCCAGTACTTC. Together with reference TRBV2 and TRBJ2-5, the CDR3 gives the full variable domain: EPEVTQTPSHQVTQMGQEVILRCVPISNHLYFYWYRQILGQKVEFLVSFYNNEISEKSEIFDDQFSVERPDGSNFTLKIRSTKLEDSAMYFCASSVEGTVQETQYFGPGTRLLVL.

CDR3: CASSDSGLARNEQFF. The CDR3 bases are TGTGCCAGCAGTGACTCGGGACTAGCCCGCAATGAGCAGTTCTTC. The genes are TRBV2 and TRBJ2-7, with 9 bases aligning to TRBD2. The J call may be wrong; the DNA end is better matched by TRBJ2-1. CDR3 size: 15 residues. Germline loops: CDR1 SNHLY, CDR2 FYNNEI.

As to this clonotype: At one boundary the junction diverges from the germline segment, which might be a read error. V is TRBV7-7 and J is TRBJ1-1; D might be TRBD1 (6 bases). Germline-derived CDR1 and CDR2 are SSHAT and FNYEAQ (reference sequence). CDR3 length: 15 residues. The CDR3 spells CASSPLLGGPGEAFF. In DNA form, the CDR3 reads TGTGCTAGCAGCCCCTTGCTCGGGGGCCCTGGTGAAGCTTTCTTT.